Listed here is a single T cell receptor (beta chain). This sample is drawn from a study of blood T cell repertoires in COVID-19. Turning to the study itself: In each case, the material was cDNA or gDNA derived from T cells, B-cell-depleted T cells, or PBMCs.

The germline CDR1 and CDR2 sequences are SGDLS and YYNGEE. The CDR3 is 14 residues long. V was trimmed by 4 bases and J by 7 bases, leaving 14 bases between them. Methods used by the authors: Reference gene primer amplification gave estimated nucleated cell counts. The method was immunoSEQ multiplex PCR; TCRdb's version includes in-frame clones alone and lacks a portion of them. The V and J calls and the clone size are those of that table, but D and trimming were determined from the DNA. The sample records some 97,000 clones, more than 75% being singletons. The J gene is TRBJ1-4, the V gene TRBV9; a weak D match, TRBD1 (6 bases). Material: peripheral blood. The origin of this receptor is a human donor in a cohort sampled during active COVID-19. CDR3 sequence: CASSSRGGREKLFF. For the CDR3, the DNA is TGTGCCAGCAGCTCCCGCGGGGGGCGTGAAAAACTGTTTTTT.